One sample yielded the 18 T cell receptor beta chains listed below, sequenced in a study of molecular identifiers for immune sequencing clone quantification. TCRdb analysed the PCR reads with MiXCR anew, one entry per CDR3 protein. Here the sample spans 80,000 to 100,000 distinct CDR3 sequences, 20% to 25% being singletons. The sequencing input was naive CD8+ T cells from blood, with Jurkat cell RNA spiked in. The subset: FACS-sorted CD8+CD4-CCR7+CD45RA+ naive T cells. The receptors were gathered from a human donor in good health. Some libraries in this study had Jurkat cell RNA spiked in.

This clonotype was recorded at least ten times. The chain recombines TRBV12-3 or TRBV12-4 with TRBJ2-2; D remains unclear. The length of the CDR3 is 10 residues. V lost 7 bases and J lost 11, with 8 bases in between. The CDR3 DNA reads as TGTGCCAGCAAGGGCCAAGAGCTGTTTTTT. This gives the protein CASKGQELFF.

This clonotype showed up many times. V and J are TRBV9 and TRBJ2-3; D perhaps matches TRBD1 (6 bases). The CDR3 runs 15 residues. V was trimmed by 3 bases and J by 2 bases, leaving 13 bases between them. Germline V gene sequence: CDR1 SGDLS, CDR2 YYNGEE. Here the CDR3 reads CASSARTDFTDTQYF. CDR3 DNA sequence: TGTGCCAGCAGCGCCCGGACAGATTTCACAGATACGCAGTATTTT.

This chain joins TRBV20-1 and TRBJ2-1; either TRBD1 or TRBD2 may fit D (6 bases each). The CDR3 totals 11 residues. Germline CDR1 DFQATT, CDR2 SNEGSKA (reference sequence). CDR3 protein: CGARWGAEQFF. The CDR3 bases are TGCGGCGCTAGGTGGGGGGCTGAGCAGTTCTTC.

This clonotype was counted many times. This rearrangement joins TRBV12-3 or TRBV12-4 to TRBJ1-1; D is uncertain. Deletions cut 10 bases from V and 5 bases from J, with 11 bases between. This CDR3 is 11 amino acids long. The CDR3 DNA follows: TGTGCCACCCAGGCCCAGACTGAAGCTTTCTTT. It translates to CATQAQTEAFF.

Comment on this clonotype: Given a much more abundant clone one base away, this may be a read error. As the CDR3 is not closed by the conserved phenylalanine or tryptophan, this likely results from a read error. The V and J genes are TRBV3-1 and TRBJ2-2; the match to TRBD1 covers 10 bases. Germline CDR1 and CDR2: LGHDT and YNNKEL (reference sequence). The CDR3 has 16 amino acids. J was trimmed by 1 base and V by 2 bases; bases with no gene match: 1. The CDR3 here is CASSQWDRGNTGELFI. The CDR3 DNA is TGTGCCAGCAGCCAATGGGACAGGGGGAACACCGGGGAGCTGTTTATT.

Many counts were recorded for this clonotype. This CDR3 reads CASSSALGTYTEAFF. CDR3 nucleotide sequence: TGTGCCAGCAGCTCCGCCCTGGGGACGTACACTGAAGCTTTCTTT. V gene TRBV7-9 combines with J gene TRBJ1-1, with D perhaps TRBD1 (5 bases). The length of the CDR3 is 15 residues. Germline lookup yields CDR1 SEHNR and CDR2 FQNEAQ (reference sequence). The ends were cut back, 4 bases at V and 3 bases at J, with 15 bases in the middle. Combining the CDR3 with reference TRBV7-9 and TRBJ1-1 gives the whole variable domain DTGVSQNPRHKITKRGQNVTFRCDPISEHNRLYWYRQTLGQGPEFLTYFQNEAQLEKSRLLSDRFSAERPKGSFSTLEIQRTEQGDSAMYLCASSSALGTYTEAFFGQGTRLTVV.

About this clonotype itself: A read error may be the cause here, since a much bigger clone is one base away. V is TRBV7-9 and J is TRBJ1-2; D is ambiguous. Germline CDR1 SEHNR, CDR2 FQNEAQ (reference sequence). There are 16 residues in the CDR3. The CDR3 DNA reads TGTGCCAGCAGCTTAGCGTCTGGGCAAGCTAACTATGGCTACATCTTC. Its protein product is CASSLASGQANYGYIF.

This clonotype was seen at least ten times. The chain couples TRBV6-5 to TRBJ1-1; D not resolved. CDR3 size: 15 residues. Trimming took off 5 bases at V and 0 bases at J, with 13 bases between the two ends. Germline V gene lookup returns CDR1 MNHEY and CDR2 SVGAGI. The CDR3 DNA is TGTGCCAGCAGTCGCCGAGAGGGAATGAACACTGAAGCTTTCTTT. The encoded protein is CASSRREGMNTEAFF.

This clonotype was detected a few times. The gene calls are TRBV4-1 and TRBJ1-2; weak D call: TRBD1 (5 bases). Germline-derived CDR1 and CDR2 are MGHRA and YSYEKL. The CDR3 consists of 15 residues. Trimming removed 5 bases from V and 0 bases from J, with 13 bases in between. CDR3 DNA: TGCGCCAGCAGCTTCCGGGACCCAGCTAACTATGGCTACACCTTC. Translated: CASSFRDPANYGYTF.

This clonotype was seen only a few times. J is TRBJ1-1 and V is TRBV6-2 or TRBV6-3; D remains ambiguous. The V gene lost 4 bases and the J gene lost 0 bases, with 9 bases spanning the gap. CDR1 and CDR2 (germline): MNHEY, SVGEGT. The CDR3 length is 14 residues. The CDR3 coding sequence is TGTGCCAGCAGTTTTAAGTTCATGAACACTGAAGCTTTCTTT. Its translation is CASSFKFMNTEAFF.

This clonotype has at least ten counts. This sequence joins TRBV28 and TRBJ2-7, with 7 bases fitting TRBD1. The V gene's germline CDR1 is MDHEN and CDR2 SYDVKM. The V and J ends lost 3 bases and 3 bases, in that order; junction bases with no gene match: 5. CDR3 size: 14 residues. The CDR3 reads CASSFPGQNYEQYF. In nucleotides, the CDR3 is TGTGCCAGCAGTTTCCCGGGACAGAACTACGAGCAGTACTTC.

This clonotype was counted many times. V gene TRBV28 combines with J gene TRBJ1-1; 7 positions agree with TRBD1. Germline V gives CDR1 MDHEN, CDR2 SYDVKM. The CDR3 is made up of 15 amino acids. Trimming removed 6 bases from V and 2 bases from J; junction bases left unmatched: 9. The CDR3 reads CASSRDSQANTEAFF. The CDR3 DNA sequence: TGTGCCAGCAGCCGGGACAGCCAGGCTAACACTGAAGCTTTCTTT.

In the case of this clonotype: This sequence may be a read error, since a much larger clone differs from it by one base. The chain combines TRBV29-1 with TRBJ2-1; D assignment may be TRBD1 or TRBD2 (5 bases each). With 4 bases removed from V and 0 bases from J, the gap between germline ends came to 16 bases. The CDR3 is made up of 16 amino acids. Germline V gives CDR1 SQVTM, CDR2 ANQGSEA. The CDR3 nucleotides read TGCAGCGTTGCAGGTCTTGGGGGAAGCTCCTACAATGAGCAGTTCTTC. It codes for CSVAGLGGSSYNEQFF.

On this clonotype: A read error may be the cause here, since a much bigger clone is one base away. The chain couples TRBV28 to TRBJ2-3; TRBD2 matches 9 bases. This CDR3 is 16 amino acids long. The J segment lost 4 bases and the V segment lost 3 bases, leaving 8 bases of the junction unmatched. In germline, CDR1 is MDHEN, CDR2 SYDVKM. For the CDR3, the DNA is TGTGCCAGCAGTTTCTCCATAGCGGGAGAGCCAGATACGCAGTATTTT. Its protein is CASSFSIAGEPDTQYF. Together with reference TRBV28 and TRBJ2-3, the CDR3 gives the full variable domain: DVKVTQSSRYLVKRTGEKVFLECVQDMDHENMFWYRQDPGLGLRLIYFSYDVKMKEKGDIPEGYSVSREKKERFSLILESASTNQTSMYLCASSFSIAGEPDTQYFGPGTRLTVL.

As for this clonotype: A much larger clone differs from this one at a single base, so this may be a read error. The chain is built from TRBV5-1 and TRBJ2-1, with 7 nucleotides matching TRBD1. The CDR3 extends over 15 amino acids. From germline, CDR1 is SGHRS and CDR2 YFSETQ. V gave up 2 bases and J gave up 9 bases; unmatched junction bases: 11. The chain's CDR3 is CASSLTGVRPSEQFF. DNA for the CDR3: TGCGCCAGCAGCTTAACAGGGGTACGGCCCAGTGAGCAGTTCTTC.

This clonotype was seen many times. The chain uses TRBV5-6 and TRBJ2-3; 9 bases map to TRBD1. CDR1 is SGHDT, CDR2 YYEEEE, per germline. The CDR3 covers 16 residues. With V trimmed by 0 bases and J by 2 bases, 4 bases remained unmatched. The CDR3 DNA reads TGTGCCAGCAGCTTGGGACAGGGGGTTTACACAGATACGCAGTATTTT. The encoded protein is CASSLGQGVYTDTQYF.

This chain connects TRBV28 to TRBJ1-1; D is perhaps TRBD1 (5 bases). CDR1 MDHEN and CDR2 SYDVKM come from the germline V gene. The CDR3 length is 15 residues. Trimming removed 4 bases from V and 4 bases from J, with 16 bases in between. CDR3 in DNA: TGTGCCAGCAGTTCCCCATTTTTGGGGGGCACTGAAGCTTTCTTT. The encoded protein is CASSSPFLGGTEAFF. The full variable domain, rest sourced from reference TRBV28 and TRBJ1-1, is DVKVTQSSRYLVKRTGEKVFLECVQDMDHENMFWYRQDPGLGLRLIYFSYDVKMKEKGDIPEGYSVSREKKERFSLILESASTNQTSMYLCASSSPFLGGTEAFFGQGTRLTVV.

This clonotype has at least ten counts. The chain carries TRBV29-1 and TRBJ2-2; no clear D gene. This CDR3 has 13 residues. V shed 5 bases and J shed 0 bases, with 7 bases lying between them. The germline V gene encodes CDR1 SQVTM and CDR2 ANQGSEA. The CDR3 protein is CSVSTSNTGELFF. The CDR3 nucleotides read TGCAGCGTTTCGACTTCGAACACCGGGGAGCTGTTTTTT.